The 22 T cell receptor beta chains below were found in one sample sequenced in a study of T cells in Graves' hyperthyroidism and ophthalmopathy. RNA transcripts provided the source from which TCR beta CDR3 regions were amplified. HTBI primers were used for first-round RT-PCR of the TCR CDR3. Each CDR3 protein gets one entry after TCRdb re-called the multiplex PCR reads with MiXCR. Altogether roughly 300,000 distinct CDR3 sequences are present, less than 30% being singletons, with the ten largest covering roughly 24%. Input material: blood. The receptors stem from a man between 40 and 49 years old with Graves' hyperthyroidism that later progressed to Graves' ophthalmopathy.

This clonotype was recorded at least ten times. The chain combines TRBV12-3 or TRBV12-4 with TRBJ2-2; D is unclear. V dropped 2 bases and J dropped 3 bases, with 4 bases sitting between them. The CDR3 loop spans 13 amino acids. CDR3 sequence: CASSLYHTGELFF. CDR3 bases: TGTGCCAGCAGTTTATATCACACCGGGGAGCTGTTTTTT.

Many counts were recorded for this clonotype. The rearrangement links TRBV27 to TRBJ2-2; D ambiguous. V lost 3 bases to trimming and J lost 7 bases, with 9 bases between them. Per the germline V gene, CDR1 is MNHEY and CDR2 is SMNVEV (reference sequence). The CDR3 consists of 13 residues. This CDR3 is CASSFEGIGELFF. CDR3 sequence (DNA): TGTGCCAGCAGTTTCGAAGGAATCGGGGAGCTGTTTTTT.

The chain is built from TRBV6-2 or TRBV6-3 and TRBJ1-2; D uncertain. Germline V gives CDR1 MNHEY, CDR2 SVGEGT. The CDR3 contains 12 residues. V was clipped by 1 base and J by 4 bases, with 4 bases between them. The CDR3 DNA is TGTGCCAGCAGTTACTACCCCTATGGCTACACCTTC. As protein: CASSYYPYGYTF.

The chain is built from TRBV6-5 and TRBJ2-7; weak D call: TRBD2 (5 bases). Trimming removed 9 bases from V and 3 bases from J, with 18 bases in between. Germline V CDR1 and CDR2: MNHEY, SVGAGI. The CDR3 length is 14 residues. CDR3 nucleotides: TGTGCCAGTCAGAACCCGGGAAGACTCTACGAGCAGTACTTC. Its translation is CASQNPGRLYEQYF.

The chain joins TRBV12-3 or TRBV12-4 to TRBJ2-7; 9 bases are shared with TRBD1. CDR3 length equals 15 residues. After removal of 4 bases from V and 0 bases from J, the junction contained 4 bases not matched to a gene. The DNA for the CDR3 is TGTGCCAGCAGTTGGGGACAGGGCCGCTCCTACGAGCAGTACTTC. Translation gives CASSWGQGRSYEQYF.

This clonotype has at least ten counts. Because it lacks the conserved phenylalanine or tryptophan at the end, this CDR3 is likely a read error. This rearrangement joins TRBV6-1 to TRBJ2-5, with no clear D. Trimming took off 4 bases at V and 3 bases at J, with 6 bases between the two ends. The CDR3 extends over 12 amino acids. Germline CDR1 reads MNHNS; CDR2 reads SASEGT. The CDR3 nucleotides read TGTGCCAGCAGTGCTGAGGAAGAGACCCAGTACTCC. Its protein product is CASSAEEETQYS.

This clonotype was detected many times. The chain has TRBV5-1 and TRBJ2-7; maybe TRBD2 (6 bases). The CDR3 length is 13 residues. Germline CDR1 SGHRS, CDR2 YFSETQ. The V and J ends lost 7 bases and 0 bases respectively, with 11 bases between them. CDR3: CASGRESSYEQYF. As DNA, the CDR3 is TGCGCCAGCGGGCGGGAAAGCTCCTACGAGCAGTACTTC.

This clonotype was detected many times. This chain uses TRBV14 with TRBJ1-1; the D is unclear. Germline CDR1 reads SGHDN; CDR2 reads FVKESK. V was pared by 4 bases and J by 1 base, with 13 bases between. This CDR3 has 15 residues. Here the CDR3 DNA reads TGTGCCAGCAGCCGACGCGGACTGAAGAACACTGAAGCTTTCTTT. Its translation: CASSRRGLKNTEAFF.

The V and J genes are TRBV6-1 and TRBJ1-5; D remains unclear. The V and J ends lost 7 bases and 5 bases respectively, with 12 bases between them. The CDR3 is 13 amino acids. Germline V CDR1 and CDR2: MNHNS, SASEGT. Written as DNA, the CDR3 is TGTGCCAGCAAGGGTGGCCAACATCAGCCCCAGCATTTT. Translating it yields CASKGGQHQPQHF.

In its sample, this clonotype was seen many times. This sequence joins TRBV20-1 and TRBJ2-7; the D is unclear. In germline, CDR1 is DFQATT, CDR2 SNEGSKA (reference sequence). CDR3 length: 13 amino acids. V was cut by 5 bases and J by 0 bases, with 11 bases left in between. CDR3 DNA: TGCAGTGCTGCGACGACTGTCTCCTACGAGCAGTACTTC. Translated: CSAATTVSYEQYF.

This clonotype has a count of ten or more. This rearrangement joins TRBV4-2 to TRBJ1-1, with 9 bases that match TRBD1. The CDR3 consists of 13 residues. Germline values: CDR1 LGHNA, CDR2 YNFKEQ. The V gene end was trimmed by 4 bases and the J gene end by 5 bases; junction bases not matched to a gene: 2. CDR3 loop: CASSPQGATEAFF. The CDR3 region has the DNA TGTGCCAGCAGCCCACAGGGGGCGACTGAAGCTTTCTTT.

This clonotype was detected ten times or more. This chain uses TRBV12-3 or TRBV12-4 with TRBJ2-5; possible D gene TRBD2, 6 bases. V lost 6 bases and J 2 bases, leaving 10 bases between the germline ends. There are 13 residues in the CDR3. The DNA for the CDR3 is TGTGCCAGCAGGCCCGGGACTCAAGAGACCCAGTACTTC. It translates to CASRPGTQETQYF.

This clonotype turned up a few times. DNA for the CDR3: TGTGCCAGCAGCACCAGGGAGATGAACACTGAAGCTTTCTTT. Protein sequence: CASSTREMNTEAFF. This chain connects TRBV12-3 or TRBV12-4 to TRBJ1-1; tentatively, D is TRBD1 (5 bases). The CDR3 has 14 residues. Trimming left V 6 bases short and J 0 bases short, with 11 bases between.

This clonotype was picked up many times. The V call is TRBV12-3 or TRBV12-4, the J call TRBJ1-2; 7 bases are a match to TRBD1. The CDR3 sequence is 14 residues long. V lost 5 bases and J lost 0; bases outside the gene matches: 3. The CDR3 spells CASSTGTANYGYTF. In nucleotides, the CDR3 is TGTGCCAGCAGTACCGGGACAGCTAACTATGGCTACACCTTC.

In this sample, this clonotype turned up many times. V usage is TRBV9 and J usage is TRBJ1-5; possibly TRBD1 for D (6 bases). Between the trimmed V and J ends, which lost 3 bases and 6 bases, there was a span of 13 bases. Germline lookup yields CDR1 SGDLS and CDR2 YYNGEE. The CDR3 sequence is 14 residues long. The DNA for the CDR3 is TGTGCCAGCAGCGAAGGGGGGGTTGGTCAGCCCCAGCATTTT. Translated, it gives CASSEGGVGQPQHF.

In its sample, this clonotype was seen many times. The V call is TRBV9, the J call TRBJ2-3; D uncertain. Trimming stripped 3 bases from V and 6 bases from J, with 14 bases between. Germline CDR1 SGDLS, CDR2 YYNGEE. The CDR3 runs 14 residues. CDR3 protein: CASSATVRVDTQYF. CDR3 DNA sequence: TGTGCCAGCAGCGCCACCGTTAGGGTTGATACGCAGTATTTT.

In its sample, this clonotype was seen many times. The chain combines TRBV28 with TRBJ1-1, with TRBD1 matching 7 bases. J was trimmed by 7 bases and V by 6 bases; bases with no gene match: 8. CDR1 and CDR2 from the germline V gene are MDHEN and SYDVKM. The CDR3 is 13 amino acids. The CDR3 bases are TGTGCCAGCAGGGTACGGGCAGGGGGTGAAGCTTTCTTT. It codes for CASRVRAGGEAFF.

This clonotype was counted many times. V is TRBV6-1 and J is TRBJ2-2, with 8 bases aligning to TRBD2. The CDR3 extends over 17 amino acids. V shed 6 bases, J shed 1 base, and the junction held 10 bases outside the gene matches. Germline-derived CDR1 and CDR2 are MNHNS and SASEGT. The CDR3 region is CASRHPLAGWNTGELFF. CDR3 nucleotide sequence: TGTGCCAGCAGACACCCTTTAGCGGGATGGAACACCGGGGAGCTGTTTTTT.

This clonotype was counted ten times or more. V usage is TRBV20-1 and J usage is TRBJ2-2, with D tentatively TRBD2 (5 bases). Germline CDR1 reads DFQATT; CDR2 reads SNEGSKA (reference sequence). V lost 7 bases to trimming and J lost 0 bases, with 12 bases between them. The CDR3 runs to 14 residues. CDR3 coding DNA: TGCAGTGGGTCCGAGCGGACGAACACCGGGGAGCTGTTTTTT. It encodes CSGSERTNTGELFF.

In this sample, this clonotype turned up many times. This chain connects TRBV12-3 or TRBV12-4 to TRBJ2-3; tentatively, D is TRBD1 or TRBD2 (5 bases each). The CDR3 is 16 residues long. The germline V and J ends were trimmed by 10 bases and 2 bases, with 22 bases remaining between them. The CDR3 loop reads CATSEVRQQTTDTQYF. The CDR3 nucleotides are TGTGCCACGTCGGAGGTCAGACAGCAAACCACAGATACGCAGTATTTT.

Many counts were recorded for this clonotype. CDR3 DNA: TGTGCCTGGAAAAGCGGCCTCTACGAGCAGTACTTC. Translated: CAWKSGLYEQYF. The chain is built from TRBV30 and TRBJ2-7; a weak D match, TRBD2 (5 bases). The CDR3 runs 12 residues. From germline, CDR1 is GTSNPN and CDR2 SVGIG (reference sequence). V gave up 4 bases and J gave up 3 bases, with 10 bases separating them.

The chain couples TRBV27 to TRBJ1-2; 7 nucleotides line up with TRBD1. V lost 5 bases, J lost 5 bases, and 5 bases stayed unmatched. CDR3 length: 13 amino acids. CDR1 and CDR2 from the germline V gene are MNHEY and SMNVEV (reference sequence). CDR3 bases: TGTGCCAGCAGTAGGGACAGTGGTTATGGCTACACCTTC. Translating gives CASSRDSGYGYTF.